A selection of T cell receptor beta chains follows, all from one sample in a study of human T cells and chemical hapten exposure. TCRdb processed the RACE reads anew with MiXCR; each CDR3 protein has one entry. The sample records fewer than 95,000 distinct CDR3 sequences, roughly a tenth being singletons. The material was whole blood, obtained in connection with sensitization to the hapten diphenylcyclopropenone (DPC). Every receptor here comes from a middle-aged man with alopecia areata. Some clones in this sample may be carry-over from other donors' samples. Both conserved end residues are part of each CDR3. A D gene is named only where the DNA matches it firmly. The size field is filled for only some rows; it gives once, few, many or a size class.

TRBV6-2/TRBV6-3,.,TRBJ2-3,.,TGTGCCAGCAGCGGAGGCGGGGTCAGGCCAGATACGCAGTATTTT,CASSGGGVRPDTQYF
TRBV11-1,TRBD2,TRBJ2-5,few,TGTGCCAGCAGCTTAGCGGCGGGAGCTTGGGAGACCCAGTACTTC,CASSLAAGAWETQYF
TRBV29-1,TRBD1,TRBJ2-3,.,TGCAGCGTTGCCGGGACAGTCACAGATACGCAGTATTTT,CSVAGTVTDTQYF
TRBV20-1,TRBD1,TRBJ1-4,many,TGCAGTGCTAGAGACCCGACAGGGGGAGAAAAACTGTTTTTT,CSARDPTGGEKLFF
TRBV19,TRBD1,TRBJ2-1,.,TGTGCCAGTAGTATTGGTGGGGACAGACGGCTCGGTGAGCAGTTCTTC,CASSIGGDRRLGEQFF
TRBV10-3,.,TRBJ2-1,.,TGTGCCATCAGTGCCGGACCCGGCTCTGCTGAGCAGTTCTTC,CAISAGPGSAEQFF
TRBV7-2,TRBD2,TRBJ2-1,.,TGTGCCAGCAGCTTATACGTACTAGCGGGAGGACAAGGTCGGGTCTTC,CASSLYVLAGGQGRVF
TRBV6-1,.,TRBJ2-3,.,TGTGCCAGCAGTGAGGGGGATACGCAGTATTTT,CASSEGDTQYF
TRBV4-3,.,TRBJ2-3,.,TGCGCCAGCAGCCAAGATTCCGGGGCTGGAGATACGCAGTATTTT,CASSQDSGAGDTQYF
TRBV5-1,.,TRBJ1-2,many,TGCGCCAGCAGCTTGTGGGGACCGGGGCAGGACTATGGCTACACCTTC,CASSLWGPGQDYGYTF
TRBV12-3/TRBV12-4,.,TRBJ1-3,few,TGTGCCAGCAGTTTCCCACAGGGAGCCACCATATATTTT,CASSFPQGATIYF
TRBV9,.,TRBJ2-7,.,TGTGCCAGCAGCCCCTTCCCCGGTGTACACTACGAGCAGTACTTC,CASSPFPGVHYEQYF
TRBV7-9,TRBD2,TRBJ2-7,few,TGTGCCAGCAGCCCAAAAGTCGGGGAGGGGTCCTACGAGCAGTACTTC,CASSPKVGEGSYEQYF
TRBV7-9,TRBD1,TRBJ2-1,few,TGTGCCAGCAGTCCTGACCGGGACAGGGTGTCCGCCTCCTACAATGAGCAGTTCTTC,CASSPDRDRVSASYNEQFF
TRBV12-3/TRBV12-4,.,TRBJ2-7,few,TGTGCCAGCAGTTCACAGGGCCGGGGGTACTACGAGCAGTACTTC,CASSSQGRGYYEQYF
TRBV12-3/TRBV12-4,TRBD1,TRBJ2-5,few,TGTGCCAGCAGTACGGGACAGGGGGCCGGAGAGACCCAGTACTTC,CASSTGQGAGETQYF
TRBV29-1,TRBD1,TRBJ2-7,.,TGCAGCGCAGGAGTAGGACAGGGCTACGAGCAGTACTTC,CSAGVGQGYEQYF
TRBV30,TRBD2,TRBJ2-1,.,TGTGCCTGGAGGTGGACTAGCCTGGGTGAGCAGTTCTTC,CAWRWTSLGEQFF
TRBV19,.,TRBJ2-6,few,TGTGCCAGTAGTGTCGCCAGATCTGGGGCCAACGTCCTGACTTTC,CASSVARSGANVLTF
TRBV19,.,TRBJ1-2,few,TGTGCCAGTAGACCAGGTCACACCTATGGCTACACCTTC,CASRPGHTYGYTF
TRBV3-1,.,TRBJ1-1,few,TGTGCCAGCAGCCAAGGTTCCCAGGGAATCACTGAAGCTTTCTTT,CASSQGSQGITEAFF
TRBV27,.,TRBJ2-5,many,TGTGCCAGCAGTCACTCTCTGGGACAAGAGACCCAGTACTTC,CASSHSLGQETQYF
TRBV4-1,.,TRBJ2-5,few,TGCGCCAGCAGACGGCCAGGGGCCGTGGCTCAAGAGACCCAGTACTTC,CASRRPGAVAQETQYF
TRBV24-1,TRBD1,TRBJ1-5,few,TGTGCCACCAGTGATTCCCAGGGGGCGGGCAATCAGCCCCAGCATTTT,CATSDSQGAGNQPQHF
TRBV12-3/TRBV12-4,.,TRBJ2-3,.,TGTGCCAGCAGAGGAGCGGGCGGACCCACAGATACGCAGTATTTT,CASRGAGGPTDTQYF
TRBV7-2,.,TRBJ2-3,few,TGTGCCAGCAGCTTATATGGGGATACGCAGTATTTT,CASSLYGDTQYF
TRBV29-1,.,TRBJ2-2,.,TGCAGCGGCCGAGGGCGCGACACCGGGGAGCTGTTTTTT,CSGRGRDTGELFF
TRBV12-3/TRBV12-4,.,TRBJ1-5,few,TGTGCCAGCAGTTTAGGTGACAGCTATCAGCCCCAGCATTTT,CASSLGDSYQPQHF
TRBV29-1,.,TRBJ1-5,many,TGCAGCGTTAGGGAGGGCAGGGGCAATCAGCCCCAGCATTTT,CSVREGRGNQPQHF
TRBV29-1,TRBD1,TRBJ1-2,many,TGCAGCGTTCAGACAGGGGGTTCGAACTATGGCTACACCTTC,CSVQTGGSNYGYTF
TRBV3-1,.,TRBJ2-7,few,TGTGCCAGCAGCCCAACCCCCGGGCCATCCTACGAGCAGTACTTC,CASSPTPGPSYEQYF
TRBV5-8,.,TRBJ2-2,.,TGTGCCAGCAGCTCCCTTTTCGGGGAGCTGTTTTTT,CASSSLFGELFF
TRBV5-1,.,TRBJ2-7,.,TGCGCCAGCAGCTTGGCTCCAGGGGTGGGCTACGAGCAGTACTTC,CASSLAPGVGYEQYF
TRBV28,.,TRBJ2-5,.,TGTGCCAGCAGTTTTATAAGTGTCCAGGGCGCGTACCAAGAGACCCAGTACTTC,CASSFISVQGAYQETQYF
TRBV9,.,TRBJ2-2,once,TGTGCCAGCAGCGTAGCTCCAACTACCGGGGAGCTGTTTTTT,CASSVAPTTGELFF
TRBV2,.,TRBJ2-1,.,TGTGCCAGCAGTCCCCCTAAGGGGTTC,CASSPPKGF
TRBV6-2/TRBV6-3,TRBD1,TRBJ2-6,few,TGTGCCAGCACTCCATGGGACAGATCTGGGGCCAACGTCCTGACTTTC,CASTPWDRSGANVLTF
TRBV4-3,.,TRBJ2-3,.,TGCGCCAGCAGAGCTCAGGGTCTGACAGATACGCAGTATTTT,CASRAQGLTDTQYF
TRBV18,.,TRBJ2-1,.,TGTGCCAGCTCACCACCGCAACTTAATGAGCAGTTCTTC,CASSPPQLNEQFF
TRBV14,TRBD2,TRBJ2-2,.,TGTGCCAGCAGCCAGAGCTCCGGACTAGGCACCGGGGAGCTGTTTTTT,CASSQSSGLGTGELFF
TRBV20-1,TRBD1,TRBJ2-7,many,TGCAGTGCTTGGGACAGGGCCTACGAGCAGTACTTC,CSAWDRAYEQYF
TRBV20-1,.,TRBJ2-2,.,TGCAGTGCTAGGTCCCCCGGGGAGCTGTTTTTT,CSARSPGELFF
TRBV3-1,.,TRBJ2-5,many,TGTGCCAGCAGCCAACCGGCCATAGCGCACCAAGAGACCCAGTACTTC,CASSQPAIAHQETQYF
TRBV20-1,.,TRBJ2-7,few,TGCAGTGCCCCCAGTCCGGGTGGATACGAGCAGTACTTC,CSAPSPGGYEQYF
TRBV6-2/TRBV6-3,TRBD1,TRBJ1-5,many,TGTGCCAGCACCATAGGGCCCGGACAGGGGTATCAGCCCCAGCATTTT,CASTIGPGQGYQPQHF